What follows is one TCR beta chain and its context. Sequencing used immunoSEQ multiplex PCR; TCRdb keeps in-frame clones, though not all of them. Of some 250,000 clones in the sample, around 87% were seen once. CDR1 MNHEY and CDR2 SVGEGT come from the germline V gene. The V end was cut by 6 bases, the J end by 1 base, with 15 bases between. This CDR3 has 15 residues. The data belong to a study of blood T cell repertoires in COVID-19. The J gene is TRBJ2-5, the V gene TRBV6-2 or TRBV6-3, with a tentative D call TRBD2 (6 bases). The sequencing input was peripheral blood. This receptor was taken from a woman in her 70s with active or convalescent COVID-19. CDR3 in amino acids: CASSHGGPGQETQYF. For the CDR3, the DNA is TGTGCCAGCAGCCACGGGGGACCCGGCCAAGAGACCCAGTACTTC.